These T cell receptor beta chains were read from a single sample in a study of Graves' ophthalmopathy and Graves' hyperthyroidism. TCRdb independently ran MiXCR on the multiplex PCR reads; one entry per CDR3 protein. This table holds hundreds of thousands of distinct CDR3 sequences, around 42% found once. The sequencing input was peripheral blood. Receptors were obtained from an adult man with Graves' ophthalmopathy. Each CDR3 is given with its conserved first and last residue.

13	TRBJ2-7	TRBV29-1	CSVKQGPTYEQYF
15	TRBJ2-2	TRBV19	CASSITSGGAGELFF